Following are 32 T cell receptor beta chains from one sample sequenced in a study of T-cell reconstitution after alpha-beta-depleted transplantation in children. The TCRbeta library was prepared with unique molecular identifiers. Via MiXCR, TCRdb re-called the PCR reads, giving one row per CDR3 protein. Here the sample spans about 980,000 distinct CDR3 sequences, under 30% being singletons. The sample in question was PBMCs, mostly from graft donor cells, obtained 360 days after TCRalphabeta/CD19-depleted stem cell transplant. These receptors were collected from a boy under two years old who had a stem cell transplant for SCID, so the T cells may come from the graft donor.

This clonotype was seen only a few times. J is TRBJ1-6 and V is TRBV4-1; 9 bases fit TRBD1. V gave up 0 bases and J gave up 9 bases; unmatched junction bases: 3. The germline CDR1 and CDR2 sequences are MGHRA and YSYEKL. This CDR3 contains 15 residues. In DNA form, the CDR3 reads TGCGCCAGCAGCCAAGATCGGACAGGGGTTTCACCCCTCCACTTT. This encodes CASSQDRTGVSPLHF.

The chain joins TRBV9 to TRBJ2-1, with 7 bases lining up with TRBD2. The trim removed 7 bases at V and 9 bases at J, leaving 19 bases unmatched. CDR3 size: 16 residues. Germline CDR1 and CDR2: SGDLS and YYNGEE. The CDR3 spells CASALEGLSLGGEQFF. The CDR3 nucleotides read TGTGCCAGCGCCCTAGAGGGACTATCCTTGGGGGGTGAGCAGTTCTTC.

The genes are TRBV5-5 and TRBJ2-2; no definite D call. Germline V gene data show CDR1 as SGHKS and CDR2 as YYEKEE (reference sequence). V was shortened by 6 bases and J by 6 bases, with 9 bases between the two germline ends. The CDR3 spans 12 residues. The CDR3 nucleotides read TGTGCCAGCATTTCATCGTCCGGGGAGCTGTTTTTT. Translating gives CASISSSGELFF.

There are a few counts of this clonotype. The chain uses TRBV12-3 or TRBV12-4 and TRBJ1-1; D perhaps matches TRBD1 (5 bases). The CDR3 totals 13 residues. The V end was cut by 6 bases, the J end by 10 bases, with 18 bases between. The CDR3 sequence is CASRSSGLSAAFF. The CDR3 DNA is TGTGCCAGCAGATCCTCGGGACTCAGTGCAGCTTTCTTT.

On this clonotype itself: Given a much more abundant clone one base away, this may be a read error. V is TRBV5-1 and J is TRBJ1-1, with 7 bases matching TRBD1. The CDR3 covers 14 residues. In germline, CDR1 is SGHRS, CDR2 YFSETQ. J was trimmed by 1 base and V by 5 bases; bases with no gene match: 5. The CDR3 is CASRSGTANTEAFF. As DNA, the CDR3 is TGCGCCAGCAGGTCCGGGACAGCGAACACTGAAGCTTTCTTT.

This clonotype has only a few counts. The gene calls are TRBV5-1 and TRBJ2-1; 8 bases fit TRBD1. Losses at the gene ends were 0 bases for V and 6 bases for J; bases not matched to a gene: 8. This CDR3 comprises 16 residues. The germline gives CDR1 SGHRS, CDR2 YFSETQ. CDR3 sequence (DNA): TGCGCCAGCAGCTTGGTCGGACAGGGTACCTCCAATGAGCAGTTCTTC. As protein: CASSLVGQGTSNEQFF. Full variable domain (remainder filled in from reference TRBV5-1 and TRBJ2-1): KAGVTQTPRYLIKTRGQQVTLSCSPISGHRSVSWYQQTPGQGLQFLFEYFSETQRNKGNFPGRFSGRQFSNSRSEMNVSTLELGDSALYLCASSLVGQGTSNEQFFGPGTRLTVL.

The V gene is TRBV4-1, the J gene TRBJ2-7; no clear D gene. There are 14 residues in the CDR3. Germline values: CDR1 MGHRA, CDR2 YSYEKL. Trimming took 3 bases from V and 3 from J, leaving 12 bases between them. The CDR3 is CASSQIRTFYEQYF. CDR3 sequence (DNA): TGCGCCAGCAGCCAGATAAGAACTTTCTACGAGCAGTACTTC.

This clonotype was seen a few times. V and J are TRBV5-1 and TRBJ2-5; TRBD1 might be the D (6 bases). V gave up 7 bases and J gave up 2 bases, with 15 bases separating them. Germline-derived CDR1 and CDR2 are SGHRS and YFSETQ. The CDR3 has 14 residues. The CDR3 sequence is CASGLGQIQETQYF. For the CDR3, the DNA is TGCGCCAGCGGACTCGGACAGATTCAAGAGACCCAGTACTTC.

V usage is TRBV5-1 and J usage is TRBJ2-1, with 9 bases matching TRBD2. The CDR3 spans 14 residues. Germline CDR1 is SGHRS and CDR2 is YFSETQ. The ends lost 4 bases at V and 10 bases at J; junction bases unmatched: 9. The CDR3 DNA follows: TGCGCCAGCAGCCCTATAGCGGGGGCGTGGGAGCAGTTCTTC. It specifies CASSPIAGAWEQFF. The full variable domain, its missing parts supplied by reference TRBV5-1 and TRBJ2-1, is KAGVTQTPRYLIKTRGQQVTLSCSPISGHRSVSWYQQTPGQGLQFLFEYFSETQRNKGNFPGRFSGRQFSNSRSEMNVSTLELGDSALYLCASSPIAGAWEQFFGPGTRLTVL.

The J gene is TRBJ2-3, the V gene TRBV6-1; TRBD2 matches at 11 bases. Trimming cost V 6 bases and J 7 bases; bases outside gene matches: 21. The CDR3 length is 19 residues. Germline values: CDR1 MNHNS, CDR2 SASEGT. The CDR3 region is CASSPGVYRLAGKRNTQYF. The CDR3 DNA is TGTGCCAGCAGCCCAGGCGTATATAGACTAGCGGGGAAAAGGAATACGCAGTATTTT.

This clonotype has a handful of counts. The chain couples TRBV20-1 to TRBJ2-1; D possibly uses TRBD1 or TRBD2 (6 bases each). The V gene lost 3 bases and the J gene lost 5 bases, with 17 bases spanning the gap. The CDR3 runs 15 residues. The germline V gene encodes CDR1 DFQATT and CDR2 SNEGSKA (reference sequence). CDR3 protein: CSASGYGGRDNEQFF. In nucleotides, the CDR3 is TGCAGTGCTAGCGGTTACGGGGGCAGGGACAATGAGCAGTTCTTC.

The genes are TRBV11-2 and TRBJ2-3; 15 bases agree with TRBD2. Per germline, CDR1 SGHAT and CDR2 FQNNGV. V was clipped by 4 bases and J by 0 bases; unmatched bases: 8. The CDR3 extends over 19 amino acids. CDR3 sequence: CASSSRTSGGAESTDTQYF. Here the CDR3 DNA reads TGTGCCAGCAGCTCCAGGACTAGCGGGGGGGCCGAGAGCACAGATACGCAGTATTTT.

V is TRBV11-1 and J is TRBJ1-1; D is ambiguous. Germline V gene lookup returns CDR1 SGHAT and CDR2 FQDESV (reference sequence). The CDR3 is 14 amino acids. V dropped 5 bases and J dropped 0 bases, with 10 bases sitting between them. The CDR3: CASSARALNTEAFF. CDR3 nucleotides: TGTGCCAGCAGCGCGAGGGCCCTGAACACTGAAGCTTTCTTT.

The chain uses TRBV12-3 or TRBV12-4 and TRBJ2-5, with D perhaps being TRBD1 or TRBD2 (5 bases each). The CDR3 runs 17 residues. Deletions cut 2 bases from V and 5 bases from J, with 21 bases between. For the CDR3, the DNA is TGTGCCAGCAGTTTACGGGACCGGCTCTGGGGTTGGGAGACCCAGTACTTC. As protein: CASSLRDRLWGWETQYF.

This chain links TRBV5-1 with TRBJ2-3, with 7 positions matching TRBD2. The ends lost 3 bases at V and 2 bases at J; junction bases unmatched: 6. The CDR3 consists of 15 residues. From germline, CDR1 is SGHRS and CDR2 YFSETQ. The CDR3 nucleotides read TGCGCCAGCAGCTCGGACGCGGGGGACACAGATACGCAGTATTTT. The encoded protein is CASSSDAGDTDTQYF.

This clonotype was counted once. The chain is built from TRBV11-2 and TRBJ1-6; the D is unclear. The V and J ends lost 3 bases and 1 base respectively, with 16 bases between them. The CDR3 loop spans 18 amino acids. Germline lookup yields CDR1 SGHAT and CDR2 FQNNGV. CDR3 in amino acids: CASSLVRKARSYNSPLHF. In DNA form, the CDR3 reads TGTGCCAGCAGCTTGGTGAGGAAAGCGCGATCCTATAATTCACCCCTCCACTTT.

V usage is TRBV5-1 and J usage is TRBJ2-1; D may be TRBD1 (6 bases). Trimming took off 0 bases at V and 12 bases at J, with 16 bases between the two ends. The CDR3 loop spans 14 amino acids. CDR1 is SGHRS and CDR2 is YFSETQ in the germline V gene. CDR3 in amino acids: CASSLGGQSQWQFF. The CDR3 bases are TGCGCCAGCAGCTTGGGGGGGCAGTCCCAATGGCAGTTCTTC.

This clonotype was counted a few times. Here the CDR3 DNA reads TGTGCCACCAGCAGAGGAGTGGACAGTCTCCGTGGAAACACCATATATTTT. Protein sequence: CATSRGVDSLRGNTIYF. The V call is TRBV15, the J call TRBJ1-3; TRBD1 is a possible D gene (6 bases). Per germline, CDR1 LNHNV and CDR2 YYDKDF (reference sequence). This CDR3 has 17 amino acids. The germline V and J ends were trimmed by 1 base and 3 bases, with 16 bases remaining between them. The whole variable domain, filled in from reference TRBV15 and TRBJ1-3, reads DAMVIQNPRYQVTQFGKPVTLSCSQTLNHNVMYWYQQKSSQAPKLLFHYYDKDFNNEADTPDNFQSRRPNTSFCFLDIRSPGLGDTAMYLCATSRGVDSLRGNTIYFGEGSWLTVV.

This clonotype was seen many times. The chain combines TRBV7-9 with TRBJ1-4; no reliable D call. Germline V gene sequence: CDR1 SEHNR, CDR2 FQNEAQ (reference sequence). The CDR3 has 14 amino acids. V was clipped by 7 bases and J by 0 bases, with 9 bases between them. The CDR3 DNA sequence: TGTGCCAGCACCCGGACGGCAACTAATGAAAAACTGTTTTTT. The encoded protein is CASTRTATNEKLFF.

This chain links TRBV5-1 with TRBJ2-2; 9 bases are a match to TRBD2. This CDR3 comprises 14 residues. Germline-derived CDR1 and CDR2 are SGHRS and YFSETQ. Trimming cost V 4 bases and J 3 bases; bases outside gene matches: 1. CDR3 residues: CASSQRGDTGELFF. CDR3 in DNA: TGCGCCAGCAGCCAGCGGGGGGACACCGGGGAGCTGTTTTTT.

The V call is TRBV4-2, the J call TRBJ2-1; D is unresolved. The CDR3 loop spans 14 amino acids. With 0 bases removed from V and 6 bases from J, the gap between germline ends came to 9 bases. Germline values: CDR1 LGHNA, CDR2 YNFKEQ. CDR3 amino acids: CASSQEVLPNEQFF. The CDR3 DNA is TGTGCCAGCAGCCAAGAGGTTTTACCCAATGAGCAGTTCTTC.

For the CDR3, the DNA is TGTGCCACCAGCTACAGGGCCCACGAGACCCAGTACTTC. Translation: CATSYRAHETQYF. This rearrangement joins TRBV24-1 to TRBJ2-5, with D perhaps matching TRBD1 (6 bases). V lost 7 bases, J lost 5 bases, and 13 bases lay in between. Looked up from germline, CDR1 is KGHDR and CDR2 is SFDVKD. The CDR3 runs to 13 residues.

This clonotype was detected a few times. The chain links TRBV27 to TRBJ2-7; D ambiguous. The CDR3 loop spans 14 amino acids. Germline V gene lookup returns CDR1 MNHEY and CDR2 SMNVEV (reference sequence). V lost 2 bases and J 1 base, leaving 9 bases between the germline ends. CDR3: CASSLTPVSYEQYF. CDR3 coding DNA: TGTGCCAGCAGTTTAACCCCAGTGTCCTACGAGCAGTACTTC.

This chain connects TRBV14 to TRBJ1-1, with D maybe TRBD1 (5 bases). V was trimmed by 1 base and J by 8 bases, leaving 11 bases between them. The CDR3 extends over 13 amino acids. Germline V gene lookup returns CDR1 SGHDN and CDR2 FVKESK. The CDR3 loop reads CASSQAGGGEAFF. The CDR3 DNA reads TGTGCCAGCAGCCAAGCTGGGGGAGGAGAAGCTTTCTTT.

This clonotype has more than one count but fewer than ten. This chain uses TRBV7-9 with TRBJ1-1; a weak D match, TRBD1 (5 bases). The V end lost 5 bases, the J end lost 3 bases, and 16 bases lay between the germline ends. The CDR3 has 15 amino acids. The germline V gene has CDR1 SEHNR and CDR2 FQNEAQ (reference sequence). CDR3 DNA: TGTGCCAGCAGCACCCTCGGGGGATGGGACACTGAAGCTTTCTTT. It yields the protein CASSTLGGWDTEAFF.

This clonotype was counted only a few times. V gene TRBV20-1 combines with J gene TRBJ2-1; 7 bases map to TRBD1. Germline assignment: CDR1 DFQATT and CDR2 SNEGSKA (reference sequence). CDR3 length: 13 residues. The J segment lost 5 bases and the V segment lost 5 bases, leaving 6 bases of the junction unmatched. CDR3 sequence reads: CSAAGTENNEQFF. The CDR3, as DNA: TGCAGTGCTGCCGGGACAGAGAACAATGAGCAGTTCTTC.

V and J are TRBV4-3 and TRBJ1-2; 10 bases are a match to TRBD1. The germline CDR1 and CDR2 sequences are LGHNA and YSLEER. V gave up 3 bases and J gave up 7 bases; unmatched junction bases: 11. CDR3 length: 16 amino acids. Here the CDR3 reads CASSHTTLRDRGGYTF. The CDR3, as DNA: TGCGCCAGCAGCCACACGACATTACGGGACAGGGGTGGCTACACCTTC.

The chain recombines TRBV9 with TRBJ1-5; no clear D. Trimming stripped 0 bases from V and 3 bases from J, with 7 bases between. The CDR3 is made up of 14 amino acids. Germline V gives CDR1 SGDLS, CDR2 YYNGEE. The CDR3 DNA sequence: TGTGCCAGCAGCGTAGGAAGCAACAATCAGCCCCAGCATTTT. Amino acid sequence: CASSVGSNNQPQHF.

The chain is built from TRBV27 and TRBJ2-3; 13 bases are a match to TRBD2. V lost 6 bases to trimming and J lost 10 bases; unmatched junction nucleotides: 13. The V gene's germline CDR1 is MNHEY and CDR2 SMNVEV (reference sequence). This CDR3 is 16 amino acids long. The CDR3 bases are TGTGCCAGCAGGGGATGGACTAGCGGGGGTGGGGAGTCGCAGTATTTT. Amino acids: CASRGWTSGGGESQYF.

This clonotype has ten or more counts. The gene calls are TRBV27 and TRBJ2-7; D is perhaps TRBD2 (6 bases). The CDR3 covers 14 residues. From germline, CDR1 is MNHEY and CDR2 SMNVEV (reference sequence). Deletions cut 2 bases from V and 0 bases from J, with 8 bases between. This CDR3 is CASSLGRSSYEQYF. In DNA form, the CDR3 reads TGTGCCAGCAGTTTAGGGAGGAGCTCCTACGAGCAGTACTTC.

This sequence joins TRBV15 and TRBJ2-3; 7 nucleotides match TRBD2. Per germline, CDR1 LNHNV and CDR2 YYDKDF (reference sequence). V lost 7 bases, J lost 4 bases, and 11 bases stayed unmatched. CDR3 size: 15 residues. CDR3 nucleotides: TGTGCCACCACCACTAGTAGCGGGTCTTCAGATACGCAGTATTTT. Translated: CATTTSSGSSDTQYF. Full variable domain (missing parts from reference TRBV15 and TRBJ2-3): DAMVIQNPRYQVTQFGKPVTLSCSQTLNHNVMYWYQQKSSQAPKLLFHYYDKDFNNEADTPDNFQSRRPNTSFCFLDIRSPGLGDTAMYLCATTTSSGSSDTQYFGPGTRLTVL.

The chain is built from TRBV7-3 and TRBJ1-3, with D tentatively TRBD1 (6 bases). The length of the CDR3 is 15 residues. The germline V and J ends were trimmed by 5 bases and 2 bases, with 13 bases remaining between them. The germline gives CDR1 SGHTA, CDR2 FQGTGA. The CDR3 bases are TGTGCCAGCAGCCAGCAGGGGATGGCTGGAAACACCATATATTTT. Protein product: CASSQQGMAGNTIYF.